These 6 T cell receptor beta chains were all obtained from the same sample, sequenced in a study of shared clonotypes between healthy human individuals (dated by TCRdb to 2018 to 2021). The library was produced with the immunoSEQ multiplex PCR assay. TCRdb obtained this table from immuneACCESS and retained in-frame rearrangements with V and J assigned. These tables miss some clones; where compared with another copy, unresolved V genes account for less than half of the shortfall, and the remainder is unexplained. For this sample there are about 2.5 million clones; just under 95% appear just once. The ten biggest clones cover 0.3% to 0.4% of the sample. Input material: naive CD4+ T cells from PBMCs. The cell subset or site label here, explained by the study, means: CD45RA+ positively selected. The receptors were gathered from a man younger than 30 in good health. Some clones in this sample may be carry-over from other donors' samples.

The rearrangement links TRBV9 to TRBJ2-3; tentative D call: TRBD1 (5 bases). Looked up from germline, CDR1 is SGDLS and CDR2 is YYNGEE. Between the trimmed V and J ends, which lost 4 bases and 6 bases, there was a span of 18 bases. The CDR3 sequence is 15 residues long. The CDR3 is CASSPRTGPGDTQYF. The CDR3 bases are TGTGCCAGCAGCCCTCGAACAGGACCGGGTGATACGCAGTATTTT.

V usage is TRBV15 and J usage is TRBJ2-3; D is undetermined. CDR3 size: 13 residues. Germline CDR1 reads LNHNV; CDR2 reads YYDKDF (reference sequence). The V end was cut by 5 bases, the J end by 5 bases, with 11 bases between. The CDR3 reads CATSPRPRDTQYF. For the CDR3, the DNA is TGTGCCACCAGCCCGCGACCGAGAGATACGCAGTATTTT.

V usage is TRBV18 and J usage is TRBJ2-7; 8 bases align to TRBD1. The germline CDR1 and CDR2 sequences are KGHSH and LQKENI. This CDR3 is 14 amino acids long. The V gene end was trimmed by 6 bases and the J gene end by 5 bases; junction bases not matched to a gene: 9. The CDR3 loop reads CASSWLDRAHEQYF. Written as DNA, the CDR3 is TGTGCCAGCTCTTGGTTGGACAGGGCCCACGAGCAGTACTTC.

The chain carries TRBV7-3 and TRBJ2-7; either TRBD1 or TRBD2 may supply D (5 bases each). The CDR3 has 15 amino acids. V was pared by 3 bases and J by 5 bases, with 17 bases between. Looked up from germline, CDR1 is SGHTA and CDR2 is FQGTGA. The CDR3 sequence: CASSFDRAQGHEQYF. The CDR3 nucleotides are TGTGCCAGCAGCTTCGACCGGGCCCAGGGACACGAGCAGTACTTC. Together with reference TRBV7-3 and TRBJ2-7, the CDR3 gives the full variable domain: GAGVSQTPSNKVTEKGKYVELRCDPISGHTALYWYRQSLGQGPEFLIYFQGTGAADDSGLPNDRFFAVRPEGSVSTLKIQRTERGDSAVYLCASSFDRAQGHEQYFGPGTRLTVT.

For this clone: One end of the junction does not line up with germline, which may come from a read error. The identical CDR3 is also encoded by other nucleotide sequences in the sample. The rearrangement uses TRBV28 and TRBJ2-2; TRBD1 matches at 9 bases. The CDR3 is made up of 18 amino acids. The germline gives CDR1 MDHEN, CDR2 SYDVKM. CDR3 in DNA: TGTGCCAGCAGTCTCTATAAAGGACAGGGGTGGAACCCCGGGGAGCTGTTTTTT. Amino acids: CASSLYKGQGWNPGELFF.

J is TRBJ2-7 and V is TRBV5-1; D call uncertain. The germline V and J ends were trimmed by 4 bases and 6 bases, with 17 bases remaining between them. The CDR3 length is 14 residues. CDR1 is SGHRS and CDR2 is YFSETQ in the germline V gene. In DNA, the CDR3 is TGCGCCAGCAGCCTCAACATCCGGGTTGGCGAGCAGTACTTC. Protein sequence: CASSLNIRVGEQYF.